The sequence of this TCR beta chain was determined in a study of beta chain features in type 1 diabetes. Study details: Cells sorted and examined across all samples totaled nearly 110,000,000.

A word on this clone: No antigen is known for it.

CD4+ naive, central memory, regulatory and stem cell-like memory subsets were isolated by sorting on CD45RO/CCR7/CD25/CD127/CD95/CD27. Overall study findings and caveats: Shorter TCRB CDR3s, moderately but significantly so, marked every one of the four CD4+ subsets in Type 1 diabetes patients. A pattern of fewer insertions and more deletions at VDJ junctions was seen in type 1 diabetes patients.

The sequenced template was cDNA made from the entire isolated RNA. This table comes from immunoSEQ multiplex PCR, and its TCRdb copy is limited to in-frame clones, with some not included. The top ten hold roughly 0.54% of the sample, which has about 370,000 clones, over 8.5% seen once. The CDR3 runs to 13 residues. Germline CDR1 reads MNHEY; CDR2 reads SVGAGI. With V trimmed by 6 bases and J by 3 bases, 5 bases remained unmatched. This receptor was obtained from a man aged 25-40 years with type 1 diabetes. The V call is TRBV6-5, the J call TRBJ2-7, with 7 bases lining up with TRBD1. Sequencing was carried out using central memory CD4+ T cells from blood. This CDR3 reads CASRLDRVYEQYF. In DNA form, the CDR3 reads TGTGCCAGCAGGCTAGACAGGGTCTACGAGCAGTACTTC.